The rows below give T cell receptor beta chains drawn from one sample of a study of blood T cell repertoires in COVID-19. Profiling relied on immunoSEQ multiplex PCR, and the TCRdb table lists in-frame clones only, not all of them. The profile shows about 190,000 clones, 76% of them singletons. The specimen was PBMCs or T cells enriched from blood (not recorded which). The receptors here all came from a woman aged 45-60 years with acute COVID-19. Each CDR3 is given with its conserved first and last residue. The order of the fields is D gene, J gene, CDR3 length, V gene, CDR3 protein. D genes are given only for firm matches.

>NA|TRBJ2-3|15|TRBV9
CASSPGEGGTDTQYF
>NA|TRBJ2-1|15|TRBV7-9
CASSLELTGYNEQFF
>NA|TRBJ1-3|16|TRBV6-5
CASSYSGGTTGNTIYF
>TRBD1|TRBJ1-2|16|TRBV7-9
CASSSTGGVRIYGYTF
>NA|TRBJ2-1|12|TRBV7-9
CASSQGPSGVFF
>TRBD1|TRBJ1-2|15|TRBV5-1
CASSLEGQGGYGYTF
>NA|TRBJ2-1|15|TRBV11-2
CASSLTPSAYNEQFF
>NA|TRBJ1-2|13|TRBV3-1/TRBV3-2
CASSQEGGPGYTF
>NA|TRBJ1-2|14|TRBV28
CASSLFRVAGGYTF
>TRBD1|TRBJ2-5|14|TRBV5-1
CASSSGQGGETQYF
>NA|TRBJ1-4|14|TRBV5-1
CASSLVPGNEKLFF